Listed below are T cell receptor beta chains from one sample, sequenced in a study of T cell repertoires in cytomegalovirus infection. Which antigens these TCRs recognize remains unknown. MiXCR, run by TCRdb on the reads, gives a single entry per CDR3 protein. The sample holds about 740,000 distinct CDR3 sequences; around 31% are singletons and the top ten take about 20%. The sample was cultured PBMCs, taken from culture after CMV antigen stimulation. All receptors derive from a human donor in good health (CMV status not recorded). Some clones in this sample may be carry-over from other donors' samples. Both conserved end residues are part of each CDR3. D genes are given only for firm matches. Not all rows give a size; the values are once, few, many and, for expanded clones, a class.

once | TRBJ2-5 | . | TRBV6-5 | CASRKLETQYF | TGTGCCAGCAGAAAACTAGAGACCCAGTACTTC
. | TRBJ2-3 | TRBD2 | TRBV24-1 | CATSDDGTSGASTDTQYF | TGTGCCACCAGTGATGATGGGACTAGCGGGGCTTCCACAGATACGCAGTATTTT
. | TRBJ2-4 | . | TRBV23-1 | CASSLVGDFLLAKNIQYF | TGCGCCAGCAGTCTCGTCGGGGATTTTCTTTTAGCCAAAAACATTCAGTACTTC
. | TRBJ1-1 | . | TRBV7-6 | CASSLLTEILEAFF | TGTGCCAGCAGCTTACTGACCGAGATACTTGAAGCTTTCTTT
. | TRBJ1-5 | . | TRBV19 | CASQRVMGYGPQHF | TGTGCCAGCCAGCGCGTGATGGGCTACGGGCCCCAGCATTTT
once | TRBJ2-7 | . | TRBV7-9 | CASSPGGDRAYEQYF | TGTGCCAGCAGCCCCGGGGGGGACAGGGCCTACGAGCAGTACTTC
. | TRBJ2-7 | . | TRBV14 | CASSQDWQGGEQYF | TGTGCCAGCAGCCAAGATTGGCAGGGGGGAGAGCAGTACTTC
many | TRBJ2-5 | TRBD2 | TRBV6-1 | CASSYTLAGGETQYF | TGTGCCAGCAGCTATACCCTAGCGGGAGGAGAGACCCAGTACTTC
. | TRBJ2-1 | . | TRBV5-4 | CASSLGTRSSYNEQFF | TGTGCCAGCAGCTTGGGGACTCGGAGCTCCTACAATGAGCAGTTCTTC
. | TRBJ2-7 | . | TRBV28 | CASSSVGGAGEQYF | TGTGCCAGCTCAAGTGTTGGGGGCGCGGGCGAGCAGTACTTC
many | TRBJ2-1 | TRBD2 | TRBV6-2/TRBV6-3 | CASSYQTSGTGPYSYNEQFF | TGTGCCAGCAGTTACCAAACTAGCGGCACCGGGCCTTACTCCTACAATGAGCAGTTCTTC
. | TRBJ2-5 | . | TRBV12-3/TRBV12-4 | CATQGTLQETQYF | TGTGCCACCCAGGGGACATTGCAAGAGACCCAGTACTTC
many | TRBJ1-1 | TRBD1 | TRBV7-2 | CASSLVKGAYTEAFF | TGTGCCAGCAGCTTAGTCAAGGGGGCGTACACTGAAGCTTTCTTT
few | TRBJ1-5 | . | TRBV4-1 | CASSQDRSGLISNQPQHF | TGCGCCAGCAGCCAAGATAGGTCTGGACTAATAAGCAATCAGCCCCAGCATTTT
. | TRBJ2-7 | . | TRBV7-9 | CASSRHGGSYEQYF | TGTGCCAGCAGCCGACATGGAGGCTCCTACGAGCAGTACTTC
. | TRBJ2-5 | TRBD1 | TRBV12-5 | CASGRDSSYQETQYF | TGTGCTAGTGGCCGGGACAGCTCGTACCAAGAGACCCAGTACTTC
. | TRBJ1-2 | . | TRBV2 | CASRPLTENYGYTF | TGTGCCAGCAGGCCCCTGACGGAGAACTATGGCTACACCTTC
few | TRBJ2-3 | . | TRBV11-2 | CASSSNRRTDTQYF | TGTGCCAGCAGCTCAAACAGACGAACAGATACGCAGTATTTT
. | TRBJ2-1 | . | TRBV4-1 | CASSWSGGQYNEQFF | TGCGCCAGCAGCTGGAGCGGGGGACAGTATAATGAGCAGTTCTTC
. | TRBJ2-3 | TRBD2 | TRBV7-6 | CASSFRTSRTDTQYF | TGTGCCAGCAGTTTCCGGACTAGCCGCACAGATACGCAGTATTTT
. | TRBJ1-4 | . | TRBV3-1 | CASSTKKYGAFNEKLFF | TGTGCCAGCAGCACCAAGAAGTATGGGGCATTTAATGAAAAACTGTTTTTT
. | TRBJ2-5 | TRBD1 | TRBV27 | CASSLYTGEETQYF | TGTGCCAGCAGTCTCTATACAGGGGAAGAGACCCAGTACTTC
few | TRBJ2-2 | TRBD1 | TRBV19 | CASTIRRQGATGELFF | TGTGCCAGTACCATCCGCAGACAGGGGGCCACCGGGGAGCTGTTTTTT
few | TRBJ2-4 | TRBD1 | TRBV28 | CASRKVGQVAKNIQYF | TGTGCCAGCAGAAAAGTGGGACAGGTAGCCAAAAACATTCAGTACTTC
. | TRBJ2-3 | . | TRBV6-2/TRBV6-3 | CASSYFGTQYF | TGTGCCAGCAGTTACTTTGGTACGCAGTATTTT
. | TRBJ2-1 | . | TRBV27 | CASSLRRNSYNEQFF | TGTGCCAGCAGTTTACGGAGAAACTCCTACAATGAGCAGTTCTTC
. | TRBJ2-3 | . | TRBV6-5 | CASSYSIRGDTQYF | TGTGCCAGCAGTTACTCTATAAGGGGGGATACGCAGTATTTT
few | TRBJ2-2 | TRBD2 | TRBV6-8 | CALRGGTNTGELFF | TGTGCCTTACGCGGGGGGACCAACACCGGGGAGCTGTTTTTT
. | TRBJ2-5 | TRBD2 | TRBV12-3/TRBV12-4 | CASSSQRLADHQETQYF | TGTGCCAGCAGTTCTCAAAGACTAGCGGACCACCAAGAGACCCAGTACTTC
. | TRBJ1-2 | . | TRBV20-1 | CSARARGYTF | TGCAGTGCTAGAGCTCGGGGCTACACCTTC
few | TRBJ2-5 | . | TRBV12-5 | CASGRDSNQETQYF | TGTGCTAGTGGAAGGGACTCGAACCAAGAGACCCAGTACTTC
once | TRBJ2-3 | TRBD2 | TRBV7-2 | CASSLLGTSGRVTDTQYF | TGTGCCAGCAGCCTCCTGGGGACTAGCGGGAGGGTCACAGATACGCAGTATTTT
many | TRBJ1-1 | . | TRBV7-9 | CASSLDQGTVNAFF | TGTGCCAGCAGCTTAGATCAAGGGACCGTTAATGCTTTCTTT
few | TRBJ1-1 | . | TRBV2 | CASAAGKNEAFF | TGTGCCAGCGCCGCGGGCAAGAATGAAGCTTTCTTT
. | TRBJ2-3 | . | TRBV10-3 | CATHAGRATLTPDTQYF | TGTGCCACCCATGCGGGACGGGCTACTTTGACACCAGATACGCAGTATTTT
. | TRBJ2-1 | . | TRBV6-1 | CASGLKWEQFF | TGTGCCAGCGGACTAAAGTGGGAGCAGTTCTTC
. | TRBJ1-5 | . | TRBV4-1 | CASSQEVKGRGQPQHF | TGCGCCAGCAGCCAAGAGGTGAAGGGCAGAGGTCAGCCCCAGCATTTT
. | TRBJ1-5 | . | TRBV6-1 | CASSEGGGNQPQHF | TGTGCCAGCAGTGAAGGTGGGGGGAATCAGCCCCAGCATTTT
many | TRBJ1-2 | . | TRBV7-8 | CASSLSVRTEGIGWGKNYGYTF | TGTGCCAGCAGCTTATCGGTCCGGACGGAGGGAATCGGGTGGGGGAAGAACTATGGCTACACCTTC
. | TRBJ1-2 | . | TRBV19 | CASRRPQGGSRYGYTF | TGTGCCAGTAGACGTCCCCAAGGAGGGAGCCGCTATGGCTACACCTTC